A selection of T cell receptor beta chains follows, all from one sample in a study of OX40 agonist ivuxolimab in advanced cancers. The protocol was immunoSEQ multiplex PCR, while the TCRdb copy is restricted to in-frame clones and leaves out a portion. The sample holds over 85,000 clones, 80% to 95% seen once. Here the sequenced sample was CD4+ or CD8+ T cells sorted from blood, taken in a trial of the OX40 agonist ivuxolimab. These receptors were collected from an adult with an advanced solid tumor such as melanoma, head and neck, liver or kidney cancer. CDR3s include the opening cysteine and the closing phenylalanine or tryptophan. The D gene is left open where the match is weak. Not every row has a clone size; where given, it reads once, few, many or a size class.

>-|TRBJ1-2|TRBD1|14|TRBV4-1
TGCGCCAGCAGCCAAGACGGACAGGGCTATGGCTACACCTTC
CASSQDGQGYGYTF
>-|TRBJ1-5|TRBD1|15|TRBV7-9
TGTGCCAGCAGCTCGACAGGGGTTGGCAATCAGCCCCAGCATTTT
CASSSTGVGNQPQHF
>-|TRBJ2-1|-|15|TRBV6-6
TGTGCCAGCAGTTCCATTGGTAGGGAACACAATGAGCAGTTCTTC
CASSSIGREHNEQFF
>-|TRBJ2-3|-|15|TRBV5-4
TGTGCCAGCAGCCGGGGACAAGAAGCCACAGATACGCAGTATTTT
CASSRGQEATDTQYF
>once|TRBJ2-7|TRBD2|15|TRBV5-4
TGTGCCAGCAGCTCTGCGGGAGGGCTCTCCTACGAGCAGTACTTC
CASSSAGGLSYEQYF
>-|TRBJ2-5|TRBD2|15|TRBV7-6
TGTGCCAGCAGCCCGCTAGCGGGAGCGATAGAGACCCAGTACTTC
CASSPLAGAIETQYF
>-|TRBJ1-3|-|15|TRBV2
TGTGCCAGCAGTGTAGAGGCAGGGAGGGAGGACACCATATATTTT
CASSVEAGREDTIYF
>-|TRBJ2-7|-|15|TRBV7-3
TGTGCCAGCAGCTTAATGGCTAGCCGAACCTACGAGCAGTACTTC
CASSLMASRTYEQYF
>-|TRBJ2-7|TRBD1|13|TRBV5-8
TGTGCCAGCAGCCCGGGACAGTCCTACGAGCAGTACTTC
CASSPGQSYEQYF
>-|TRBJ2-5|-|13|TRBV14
TGTGCCAGCAGCCCCGCCCACACATGGACCCAGTACTTC
CASSPAHTWTQYF
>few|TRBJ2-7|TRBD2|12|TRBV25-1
TGTGCCAGCACCCCGGGGGGTTACGAGCAGTACTTC
CASTPGGYEQYF
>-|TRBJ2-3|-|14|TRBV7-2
TGTGCCAGCAGCTCGGGACTGATCACAGATACGCAGTATTTT
CASSSGLITDTQYF
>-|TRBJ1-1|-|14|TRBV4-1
TGCGCCAGCAGCCTCGGACCGGTCCCCCCTGAAGCTTTCTTT
CASSLGPVPPEAFF
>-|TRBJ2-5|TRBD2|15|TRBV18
TGTGCCAGCTCACCTCGGACTAGCGGTGGAGGGACCCAGTACTTC
CASSPRTSGGGTQYF
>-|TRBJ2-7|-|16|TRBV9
TGTGCCAGCAGCGTAGCTTCACAGGTCCGACAGCGCGAGCAGTACTTC
CASSVASQVRQREQYF
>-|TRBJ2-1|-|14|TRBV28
TGTGCCAGCAGTTCGGGGTTTACCTACAATGAGCAGTTCTTC
CASSSGFTYNEQFF
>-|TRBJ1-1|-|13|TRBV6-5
TGTGCCAGCAGTTGGGACTTGAACACTGAAGCTTTCTTT
CASSWDLNTEAFF
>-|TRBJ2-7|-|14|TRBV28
TGTGCCAGCAGGGAGATCGGCAGAGTCTACGAGCAGTACTTC
CASREIGRVYEQYF
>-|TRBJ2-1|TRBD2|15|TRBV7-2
TGTGCCAGCAGCGATAGCGGGAGAAACTACAATGAGCAGTTCTTC
CASSDSGRNYNEQFF
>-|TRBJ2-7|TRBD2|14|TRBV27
TGTGCCAGCAGTTCTTTCCCAGCGGGAGTAGAGCAGTACTTC
CASSSFPAGVEQYF
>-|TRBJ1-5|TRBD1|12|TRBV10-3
TGTGCCACCTCTACAGGGGGACAGCCCCAGCATTTT
CATSTGGQPQHF
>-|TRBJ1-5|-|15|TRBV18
TGTGCCAGCTCACCGGACGGGGCGCAGACCCAGCCCCAGCATTTT
CASSPDGAQTQPQHF
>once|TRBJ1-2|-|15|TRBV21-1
TGTGCCAGCAGCTTCTGGACAGGGGTATTCTATGGCTACACCTTC
CASSFWTGVFYGYTF
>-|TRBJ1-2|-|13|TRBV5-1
TGCGCCAGCAGCGCGACAGGCGACTATGGCTACACCTTC
CASSATGDYGYTF
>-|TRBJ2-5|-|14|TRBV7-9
TGTGCCAGCAGCTTACACGGGGAGCGTGGGACCCAGTACTTC
CASSLHGERGTQYF
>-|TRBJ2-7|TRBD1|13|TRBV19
TGTGCCACGGCGGACAGGGGGGACTACGAGCAGTACTTC
CATADRGDYEQYF
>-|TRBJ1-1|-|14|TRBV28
TGTGCCAGCAGTCTACAGGGAGATAACACTGAAGCTTTCTTT
CASSLQGDNTEAFF
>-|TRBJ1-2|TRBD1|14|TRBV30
TGTGCCTGGAGTTTCTCGACAGGGATATATGGCTACACCTTC
CAWSFSTGIYGYTF
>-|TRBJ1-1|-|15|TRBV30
TGTGCCTGGAGGGGGGCAGGTACGGTAGGCACTGAAGCTTTCTTT
CAWRGAGTVGTEAFF
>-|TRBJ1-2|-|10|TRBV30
TGTGCCTGGAGTAGCTATGGCTACACCTTC
CAWSSYGYTF
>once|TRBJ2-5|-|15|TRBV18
TGTGCCAGCTCACCAGAAACAGGGCATGGAGAGACCCAGTACTTC
CASSPETGHGETQYF
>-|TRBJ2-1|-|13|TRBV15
TGTGCCACCAGCAGAGATCCCGTAGACGAGCAGTTCTTC
CATSRDPVDEQFF
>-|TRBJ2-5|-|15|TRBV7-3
TGTGCCAGCAGCTCCACCACGAGTTTCGGGGAGACCCAGTACTTC
CASSSTTSFGETQYF
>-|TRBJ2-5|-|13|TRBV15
TGTGCCACCAGCAGAGATAAGCAAGAGACCCAGTACTTC
CATSRDKQETQYF
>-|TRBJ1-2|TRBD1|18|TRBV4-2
TGTGCCAGCAGAGGAAGCGGACAGGGGGCGCTTCATGACTATGGCTACACCTTC
CASRGSGQGALHDYGYTF
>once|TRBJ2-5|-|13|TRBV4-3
TGCGCCAGCAGCCAAGATCTACAAGAGACCCAGTACTTC
CASSQDLQETQYF
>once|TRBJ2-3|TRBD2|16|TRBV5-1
TGCGCCAGCAGCTCCCAACTAGCGGGAGTAGGTGATACGCAGTATTTT
CASSSQLAGVGDTQYF
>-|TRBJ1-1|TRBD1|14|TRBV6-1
TGTGCCAGCAGGGACATAAACAGGGGCACTGAAGCTTTCTTT
CASRDINRGTEAFF
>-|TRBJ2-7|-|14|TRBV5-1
TGCGCCAGCAGCTTTTGGGAAAGCTCCTACGAGCAGTACTTC
CASSFWESSYEQYF
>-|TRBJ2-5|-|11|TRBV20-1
TGCAGTGCTAGCTTAGCCGAGACCCAGTACTTC
CSASLAETQYF
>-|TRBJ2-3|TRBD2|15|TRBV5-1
TGCGCCAGCAGCCTCGGACTAGCGCCCACAGATACGCAGTATTTT
CASSLGLAPTDTQYF
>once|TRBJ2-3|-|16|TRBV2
TGTGCCAGCAGTGAAGCAGGAGAGCCAAGCACAGATACGCAGTATTTT
CASSEAGEPSTDTQYF
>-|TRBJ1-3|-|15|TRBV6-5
TGTGCCAGCAGTTTTCGGGTGGCCTCTGGAAACACCATATATTTT
CASSFRVASGNTIYF
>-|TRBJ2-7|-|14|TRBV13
TGTGCCAGCAGACTTGGCGGGAACTCCTACGAGCAGTACTTC
CASRLGGNSYEQYF
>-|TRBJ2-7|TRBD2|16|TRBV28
TGTGCCAGCAGGACCCTAGCGGGGGGGGGTCACTACGAGCAGTACTTC
CASRTLAGGGHYEQYF
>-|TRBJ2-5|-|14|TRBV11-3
TGTGCCAGCAGCTTAGAGCGGTCCCCGGGGACCCAGTACTTC
CASSLERSPGTQYF